This TCR beta chain originates from a study of blood T cell repertoires in COVID-19. Study background: COVID-19 samples collected from the United States, Italy and Spain covered acute and convalescent phases. T cells, B-cell-depleted T cells, or PBMCs supplied cDNA or gDNA.

The CDR3 length is 14 residues. V was trimmed by 4 bases and J by 5 bases, leaving 15 bases between them. From germline, CDR1 is SGHVS and CDR2 FQNEAQ. Authors' analysis steps: Quantification of nucleated cells was approximated via reference gene primer amplification. Method: immunoSEQ multiplex PCR; TCRdb's copy keeps in-frame clones and lacks some. V, J and clone size are taken as reported in that table, and D and trimming were inferred from the DNA itself. The sample gives about 140,000 clones, 70% to 90% of which show up once; over 5% is in the top ten. Sequencing was carried out using peripheral blood. The gene calls are TRBV7-8 and TRBJ2-7, with D perhaps TRBD1 (6 bases). This TCR was sampled from a human donor in a cohort sampled during active COVID-19. CDR3 residues: CASSSTTGAHEQYF. The CDR3 region has the DNA TGTGCCAGCAGCTCAACGACAGGCGCCCACGAGCAGTACTTC.